What follows describes a single T cell receptor beta chain. No antigen is known for it. The naive CD8 subset, CD45RO-negative cells positively selected for CCR7, excluded terminally differentiated effector memory CD45RA+ cells. Every one of the donors was a Caucasian adult that lived in Nashville, Tennessee. Sequenced by immunoSEQ multiplex PCR; TCRdb stores in-frame clones only, minus some. This sample carries around 600,000 clones, approximately 95% of them seen once, and the ten largest clones take 0.11%. The CDR3 is 13 residues long. V was pared by 6 bases and J by 8 bases, with 13 bases between. Per germline, CDR1 MNHEY and CDR2 SVGAGI. The data stem from a study of shared clonotypes between healthy human individuals. Study information: Each donor's CD8 memory used one plate, CD8 naive two, each CD4 subset three. Study results and limitations: A reduction in generation probabilities was seen for non-shared clonotypes relative to those shared by all four donors. There were few donors, and this limited the genetic and exposure-history diversity represented.

Material for sequencing was naive CD8+ T cells sorted from blood. The receptor's source is a woman in her twenties or thirties in good health. The chain joins TRBV6-5 to TRBJ1-4; D may be TRBD1 (5 bases). Written as DNA, the CDR3 is TGTGCCAGCAGGGGAGGGGTTCGGGAAAAACTGTTTTTT. It specifies CASRGGVREKLFF.